The present T cell receptor beta chain was sequenced within a study of blood T cell repertoires in COVID-19. Study-wide context: The United States, Italy and Spain were the sources of the acute and convalescent COVID-19 samples.

Original analysis: Estimated nucleated cell counts came from reference gene primer amplification. The assay was immunoSEQ multiplex PCR, and TCRdb's table has in-frame clones only and misses some. The DNA gave D and trimming, while V, J and clone size come from that table. The sample shows 180,000 or so clones, around 87% of them seen only once. This TCR was recovered from a young man with acute or convalescent COVID-19. Sequenced material: peripheral blood.

The CDR3 DNA follows: TGCGCCAGCAGCCAAGATCAGTGGAACACTGAAGCTTTCTTT. Amino acid sequence: CASSQDQWNTEAFF. The V gene is TRBV4-1, the J gene TRBJ1-1, with D hard to call. V was pared by 0 bases and J by 1 base, with 6 bases between. Germline lookup yields CDR1 MGHRA and CDR2 YSYEKL. The CDR3 covers 14 residues.